The next 7 T cell receptor beta chains were all read from a single sample in a study of Graves' ophthalmopathy and Graves' hyperthyroidism. The study amplified TCR beta CDR3 regions using RNA transcripts. An opening RT-PCR round employed HTBI primers and preceded a second-round multiplex PCR. A single record per CDR3 protein comes from TCRdb applying MiXCR to the multiplex PCR reads. This table holds around 660,000 distinct CDR3 sequences, about 40% found once. Source material: peripheral blood. Source of these receptors: an adult man with Graves' ophthalmopathy.

This chain connects TRBV20-1 to TRBJ1-2, with TRBD1 matching 8 bases. The V gene's germline CDR1 is DFQATT and CDR2 SNEGSKA (reference sequence). J gave up 11 bases and V 3 bases, and 5 bases lay outside the gene matches. The CDR3 has 11 amino acids. The CDR3 loop is CSARDRELYTF. CDR3 coding DNA: TGCAGTGCTAGGGACAGGGAACTTTACACCTTC.

V is TRBV9 and J is TRBJ2-2; 8 bases map to TRBD1. CDR1 SGDLS and CDR2 YYNGEE come from the germline V gene. The CDR3 is 15 residues long. The V gene end was trimmed by 4 bases and the J gene end by 5 bases; junction bases not matched to a gene: 7. The CDR3 nucleotides read TGTGCCAGCAGCACAGGACAGGGTAGGACCGGGGAGCTGTTTTTT. Translation gives CASSTGQGRTGELFF.

J is TRBJ1-6 and V is TRBV15; unclear D gene. Germline CDR1 reads LNHNV; CDR2 reads YYDKDF (reference sequence). This CDR3 is built from 15 residues. The ends were cut back, 1 base at V and 8 bases at J, with 12 bases in the middle. The DNA of the CDR3 is TGTGCCACCAGCAGAGCAGGCACCGGGGATTCACCCCTCCACTTT. Translated: CATSRAGTGDSPLHF.

This chain links TRBV5-1 with TRBJ2-5, with 11 bases aligning to TRBD1. The trim removed 2 bases at V and 4 bases at J, leaving 7 bases unmatched. Germline lookup yields CDR1 SGHRS and CDR2 YFSETQ. The CDR3 sequence is 16 residues long. The CDR3 nucleotides read TGCGCCAGCAGCTTTTCCTCCGGGACAGGGGGAGAGACCCAGTACTTC. Encoded protein: CASSFSSGTGGETQYF.

Ten or more counts support this clonotype. The chain employs TRBV5-1 and TRBJ1-2; possibly TRBD1 for D (5 bases). The V gene lost 0 bases and the J gene lost 4 bases, with 10 bases spanning the gap. The length of the CDR3 is 14 residues. CDR1 is SGHRS, CDR2 YFSETQ, per germline. The CDR3 is CASSLDDSRYGYTF. In DNA form, the CDR3 reads TGCGCCAGCAGCTTGGATGACAGCCGCTATGGCTACACCTTC. Filled out from reference TRBV5-1 and TRBJ1-2, the complete variable domain reads KAGVTQTPRYLIKTRGQQVTLSCSPISGHRSVSWYQQTPGQGLQFLFEYFSETQRNKGNFPGRFSGRQFSNSRSEMNVSTLELGDSALYLCASSLDDSRYGYTFGSGTRLTVV.

V usage is TRBV7-6 and J usage is TRBJ2-5; 10 bases agree with TRBD2. CDR1 is SGHVS and CDR2 is FNYEAQ in the germline V gene. V gave up 5 bases and J gave up 8 bases; unmatched junction bases: 2. This CDR3 region has 12 residues. CDR3 DNA sequence: TGTGCCAGCAGCCCTAGCGGGAGCACCCAGTACTTC. The encoded protein is CASSPSGSTQYF.

This clonotype was counted only a few times. The chain joins TRBV30 to TRBJ1-1; tentative D call: TRBD1 (5 bases). Trimming took off 4 bases at V and 5 bases at J, with 11 bases between the two ends. Per the germline V gene, CDR1 is GTSNPN and CDR2 is SVGIG (reference sequence). The CDR3 consists of 12 residues. DNA for the CDR3: TGTGCCTGGAACAGGCTTACGACTGAAGCTTTCTTT. As protein: CAWNRLTTEAFF.